The clone carrying this T cell receptor beta chain was seen just once. Its antigen is still unknown. Central memory, naive, regulatory and stem cell-like memory CD4+ cells were sorted by CD45RO/CCR7/CD25/CD127/CD95/CD27. The sample is drawn from a study of beta chain features in type 1 diabetes. From germline, CDR1 is LNHNV and CDR2 YYDKDF (reference sequence). The CDR3 length is 16 residues. Trimming left V 1 base short and J 3 bases short, with 16 bases between. Expressed TCRB transcripts were sequenced because the isolated RNA had all been reverse transcribed beforehand. Assay used: immunoSEQ multiplex PCR; TCRdb lists only in-frame clones, some missing. Among around 340,000 clones listed, roughly a fifth were seen once. Study findings and constraints: Compared to healthy donors, patients appeared to have naive, central memory and Treg TCRB repertoires that were more alike. VDJ junctions sequenced from type 1 diabetes patients showed fewer insertions and more deletions.

This clonotype was obtained from a woman between 18 and 29 years old in good health. The sample taken for sequencing was naive CD4+ T cells from blood. J is TRBJ2-7 and V is TRBV15; weak D call: TRBD2 (6 bases). For the CDR3, the DNA is TGTGCCACCAGCAGAGGCGAGGGGATGGGGGGCTACGAGCAGTACTTC. This gives the protein CATSRGEGMGGYEQYF.